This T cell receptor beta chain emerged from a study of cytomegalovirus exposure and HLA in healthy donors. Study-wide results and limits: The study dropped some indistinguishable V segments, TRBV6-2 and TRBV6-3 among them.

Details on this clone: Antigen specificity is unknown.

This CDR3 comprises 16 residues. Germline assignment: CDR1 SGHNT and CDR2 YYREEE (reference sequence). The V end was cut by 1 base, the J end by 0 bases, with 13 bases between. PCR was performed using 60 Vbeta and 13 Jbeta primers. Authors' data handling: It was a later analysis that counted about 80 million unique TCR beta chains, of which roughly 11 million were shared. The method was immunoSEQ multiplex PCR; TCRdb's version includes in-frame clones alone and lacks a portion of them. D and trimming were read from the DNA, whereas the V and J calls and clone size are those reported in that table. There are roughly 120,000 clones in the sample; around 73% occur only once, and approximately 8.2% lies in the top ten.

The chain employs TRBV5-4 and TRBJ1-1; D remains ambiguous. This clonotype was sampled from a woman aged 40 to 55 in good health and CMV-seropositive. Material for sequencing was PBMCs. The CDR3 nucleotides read TGTGCCAGCAGCTTGTACGGCGGCTACATGAACACTGAAGCTTTCTTT. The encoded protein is CASSLYGGYMNTEAFF.